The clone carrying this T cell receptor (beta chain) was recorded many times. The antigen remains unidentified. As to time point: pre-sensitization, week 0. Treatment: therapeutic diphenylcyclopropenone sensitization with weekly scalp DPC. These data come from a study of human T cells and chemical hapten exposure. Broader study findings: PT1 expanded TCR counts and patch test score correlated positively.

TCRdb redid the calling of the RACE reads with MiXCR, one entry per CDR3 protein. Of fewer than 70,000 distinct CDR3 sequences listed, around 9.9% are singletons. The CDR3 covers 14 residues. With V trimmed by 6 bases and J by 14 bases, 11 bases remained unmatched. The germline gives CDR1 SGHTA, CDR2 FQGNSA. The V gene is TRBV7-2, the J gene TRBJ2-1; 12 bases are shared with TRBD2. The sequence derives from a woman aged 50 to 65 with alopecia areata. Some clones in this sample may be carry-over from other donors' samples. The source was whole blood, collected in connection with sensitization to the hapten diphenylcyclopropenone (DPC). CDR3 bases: TGTGCCAGCAGTATGACTAGCGGGAGATCGTCTAAGTTCTTC. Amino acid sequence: CASSMTSGRSSKFF.